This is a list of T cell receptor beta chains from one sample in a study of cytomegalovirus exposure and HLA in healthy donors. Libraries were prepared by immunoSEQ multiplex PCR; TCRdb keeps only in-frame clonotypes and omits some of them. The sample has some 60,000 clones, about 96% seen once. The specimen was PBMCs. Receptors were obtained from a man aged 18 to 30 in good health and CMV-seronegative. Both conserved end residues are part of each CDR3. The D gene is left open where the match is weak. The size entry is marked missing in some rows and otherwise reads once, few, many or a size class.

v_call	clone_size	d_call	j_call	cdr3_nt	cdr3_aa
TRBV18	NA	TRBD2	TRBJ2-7	TGTGCCAGCTCACATCTCACTAGCGGGAGTGGCTACGAGCAGTACTTC	CASSHLTSGSGYEQYF
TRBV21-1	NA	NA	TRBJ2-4	TGTGCCAGCAGCAGCCTCTTAGTAGCCAAAAACATTCAGTACTTC	CASSSLLVAKNIQYF
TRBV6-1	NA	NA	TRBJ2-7	TGTGCCAGCAGTGAAATCGACAAGGACTACGAGCAGTACTTC	CASSEIDKDYEQYF
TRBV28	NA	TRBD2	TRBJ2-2	TGTGCCAGCAGTTTCTTGCCTAGCGGGGGCCTAAGGAACACCGGGGAGCTGTTTTTT	CASSFLPSGGLRNTGELFF
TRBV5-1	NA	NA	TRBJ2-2	TGCGCCAGCAGCTTGGACCAGCGGAGCACCGGGGAGCTGTTTTTT	CASSLDQRSTGELFF
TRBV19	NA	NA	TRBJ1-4	TGTGCCAGTACATCCGGGGGGCAGATTAATGAAAAACTGTTTTTT	CASTSGGQINEKLFF
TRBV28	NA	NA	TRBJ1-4	TGTGCCAGCAGTTGGGGGAGGGAAAAACTGTTTTTT	CASSWGREKLFF
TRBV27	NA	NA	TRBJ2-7	TGTGCCAGCAGTTTATCGTCGGTAGCGGCTTACTACGAGCAGTACTTC	CASSLSSVAAYYEQYF
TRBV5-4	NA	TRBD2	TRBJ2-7	TGTGCCAGCAGCCGTAGGACTAGCTCCTACGAGCAGTACTTC	CASSRRTSSYEQYF
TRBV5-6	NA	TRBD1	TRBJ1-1	TGTGCCAGCAGGGGCCCGGGACAGGGGAACACTGAAGCTTTCTTT	CASRGPGQGNTEAFF
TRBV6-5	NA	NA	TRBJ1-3	TGTGCCAGCGGCGGGACGGACACTGGAAACACCATATATTTT	CASGGTDTGNTIYF
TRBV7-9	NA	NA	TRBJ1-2	TGTGCCAGCAGCTCACGCCACGTGGCCGGCTACACCTTC	CASSSRHVAGYTF
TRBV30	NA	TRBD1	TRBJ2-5	TGTGCCTGGAGTGTAGCAGGGGGAGAGACCCAGTACTTC	CAWSVAGGETQYF
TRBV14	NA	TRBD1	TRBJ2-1	TGTGCCAGCAGCCAAATGTCCAGGGGGCGATGGAGTGAGCAGTTCTTC	CASSQMSRGRWSEQFF
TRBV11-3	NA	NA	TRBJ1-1	TGTGCCAGCAGCGAACACATGAACACTGAAGCTTTCTTT	CASSEHMNTEAFF
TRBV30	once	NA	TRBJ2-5	TGTGCCTGGAGTGCGTCACTGCAAGAGACCCAGTACTTC	CAWSASLQETQYF
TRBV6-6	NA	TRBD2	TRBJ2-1	TGTGCCAGCAGCCCGGGGGCTAGCGGGGTCAATGAGCAGTTCTTC	CASSPGASGVNEQFF
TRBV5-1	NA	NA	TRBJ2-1	TGCGCCAGCAGCGAGGGCCAATACAATGAGCAGTTCTTC	CASSEGQYNEQFF
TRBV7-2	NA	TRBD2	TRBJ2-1	TGTGCCAGCAGCCCCTCTAGGACTAGCGGGAGACACAATGAGCAGTTCTTC	CASSPSRTSGRHNEQFF
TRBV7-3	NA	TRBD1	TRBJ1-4	TGTGCCAGCAGCTTGGACAGGGATGAAAAACTGTTTTTT	CASSLDRDEKLFF
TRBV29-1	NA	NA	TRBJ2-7	TGCAGCGTCACCTCACTAACGAGTTACGAGCAGTACTTC	CSVTSLTSYEQYF
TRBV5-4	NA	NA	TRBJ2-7	TGTGCCAGCAGCTTGATTTACGGCCTAGCCTACGGGGAGCAGTACTTC	CASSLIYGLAYGEQYF
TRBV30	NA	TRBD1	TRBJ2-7	TGTGCCTGGAGCCCGGGACAGAGTTACGAGCAGTACTTC	CAWSPGQSYEQYF
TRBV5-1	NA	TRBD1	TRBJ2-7	TGCGCCAGCAGCCCCCGAGGGGACAGGACCTACGAGCAGTACTTC	CASSPRGDRTYEQYF
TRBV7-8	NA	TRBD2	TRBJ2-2	TGTGCCAGCAGCTTTTTTCTAGCGGGAGCTGTCGCGAACACCGGGGAGCTGTTTTTT	CASSFFLAGAVANTGELFF
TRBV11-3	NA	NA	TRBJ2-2	TGTGCCAGCAGCTTGAGGCAGGGAGGAACCGGGGAGCTGTTTTTT	CASSLRQGGTGELFF
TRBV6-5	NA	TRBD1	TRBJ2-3	TGTGCCAGCAGTTACACAGGGGGATCATCAGATACGCAGTATTTT	CASSYTGGSSDTQYF
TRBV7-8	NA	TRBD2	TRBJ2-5	TGTGCCAGCAGCTTAAACGCGGGAGAGGCTCAAGAGACCCAGTACTTC	CASSLNAGEAQETQYF
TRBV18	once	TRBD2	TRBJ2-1	TGTGCCAGCTCACCGGGACTAGCGGGGAACTACAATGAGCAGTTCTTC	CASSPGLAGNYNEQFF
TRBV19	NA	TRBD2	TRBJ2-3	TGTGCCAGTACCAGCGGGAGGGCGCCGGGCACAGATACGCAGTATTTT	CASTSGRAPGTDTQYF
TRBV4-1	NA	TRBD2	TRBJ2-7	TGCGCCAGCAGCCAAGATGGGAGGGTCTACTCCTACGAGCAGTACTTC	CASSQDGRVYSYEQYF
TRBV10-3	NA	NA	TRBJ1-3	TGTGCCATCACGCCAGGGGAAGGAAACACCATATATTTT	CAITPGEGNTIYF
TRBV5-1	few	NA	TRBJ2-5	TGCGCCAGCAGCTTGAAGTACAGGGAGCAAGAGACCCAGTACTTC	CASSLKYREQETQYF
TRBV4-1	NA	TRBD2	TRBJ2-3	TGCGCCAGCAGCCAAGACGGCGGGAGGGGTCTCACAGATACGCAGTATTTT	CASSQDGGRGLTDTQYF
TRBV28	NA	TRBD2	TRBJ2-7	TGTGCCAGCAGTTTACGGGGGGGCTTCTCCTACGAGCAGTACTTC	CASSLRGGFSYEQYF
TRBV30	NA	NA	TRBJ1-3	TGTGCCTGGAGTTTCCAAACTGGAAACACCATATATTTT	CAWSFQTGNTIYF
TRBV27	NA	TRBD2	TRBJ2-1	TGTGCCAGCAGTCTACCGGGACTAGAGGCAAATGAGCAGTTCTTC	CASSLPGLEANEQFF
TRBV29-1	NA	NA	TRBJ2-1	TGCAGCGTTGAATTAGAGTTGAGCACTGAGCAGTTCTTC	CSVELELSTEQFF
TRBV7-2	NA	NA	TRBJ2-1	TGTGCCAGCAGCCTCCACCGGGATCCCTCCTACAATGAGCAGTTCTTC	CASSLHRDPSYNEQFF